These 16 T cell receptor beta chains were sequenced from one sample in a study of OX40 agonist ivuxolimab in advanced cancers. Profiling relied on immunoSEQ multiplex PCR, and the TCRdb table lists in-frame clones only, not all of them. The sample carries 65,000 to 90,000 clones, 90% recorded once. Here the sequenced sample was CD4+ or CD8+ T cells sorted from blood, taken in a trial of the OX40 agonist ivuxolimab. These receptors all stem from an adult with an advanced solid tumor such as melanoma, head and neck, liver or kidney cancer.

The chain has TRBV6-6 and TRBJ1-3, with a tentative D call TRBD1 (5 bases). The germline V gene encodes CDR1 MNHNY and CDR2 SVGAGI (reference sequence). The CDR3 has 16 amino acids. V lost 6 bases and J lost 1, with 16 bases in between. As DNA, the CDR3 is TGTGCCAGCAGAGAAACCAGGGAGGGTTCTGGAAACACCATATATTTT. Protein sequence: CASRETREGSGNTIYF.

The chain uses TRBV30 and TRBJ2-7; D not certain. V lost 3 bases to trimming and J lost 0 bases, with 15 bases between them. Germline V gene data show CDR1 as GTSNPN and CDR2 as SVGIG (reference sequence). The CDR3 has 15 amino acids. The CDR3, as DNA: TGTGCCTGGAGCAAGTTCGCCACAAGCTCCTACGAGCAGTACTTC. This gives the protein CAWSKFATSSYEQYF.

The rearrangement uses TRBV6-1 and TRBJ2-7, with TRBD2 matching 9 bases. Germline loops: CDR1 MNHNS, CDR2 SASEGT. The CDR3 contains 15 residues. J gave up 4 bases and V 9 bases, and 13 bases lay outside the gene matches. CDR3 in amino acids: CASEPTSGANYEQYF. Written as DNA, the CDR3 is TGTGCCAGTGAACCGACTAGCGGAGCAAATTACGAGCAGTACTTC.

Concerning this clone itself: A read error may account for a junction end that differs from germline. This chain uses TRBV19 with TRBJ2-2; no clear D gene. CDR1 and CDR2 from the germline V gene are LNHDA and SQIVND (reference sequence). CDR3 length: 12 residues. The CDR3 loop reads CASSLEFGELFF. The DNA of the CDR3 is TGTGCCAGTAGTCTAGAGTTCGGGGAGCTGTTTTTT.

CDR3: CASSGVYEQYF. CDR3 DNA: TGTGCCAGCAGTGGGGTTTACGAGCAGTACTTC. This sequence joins TRBV25-1 and TRBJ2-7; the D is unclear. Trimming removed 4 bases at V and 4 bases at J, with 5 bases between. CDR3 length equals 11 residues. Per the germline V gene, CDR1 is MGHDK and CDR2 is SYGVNS.

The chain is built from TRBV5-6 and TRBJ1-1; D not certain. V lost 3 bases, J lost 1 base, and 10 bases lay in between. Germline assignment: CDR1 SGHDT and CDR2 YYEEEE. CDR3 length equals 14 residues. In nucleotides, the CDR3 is TGTGCCAGCAGCTCCCGGACTGCGAACACTGAAGCTTTCTTT. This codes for CASSSRTANTEAFF.

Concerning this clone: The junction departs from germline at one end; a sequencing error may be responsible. The CDR3 is CASSIAGSTEAFF. The CDR3, as DNA: TGTGCCAGCAGCATAGCGGGGTCCACTGAAGCTTTCTTT. The V gene is TRBV7-9, the J gene TRBJ1-1; D gene unclear. The CDR3 extends over 13 amino acids. The germline gives CDR1 SEHNR, CDR2 FQNEAQ (reference sequence).

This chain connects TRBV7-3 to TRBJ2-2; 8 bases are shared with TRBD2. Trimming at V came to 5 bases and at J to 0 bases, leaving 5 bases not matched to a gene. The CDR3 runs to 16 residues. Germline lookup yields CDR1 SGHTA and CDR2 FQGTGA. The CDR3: CASSPTGGTNTGELFF. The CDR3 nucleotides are TGTGCCAGCAGCCCTACGGGGGGGACGAACACCGGGGAGCTGTTTTTT.

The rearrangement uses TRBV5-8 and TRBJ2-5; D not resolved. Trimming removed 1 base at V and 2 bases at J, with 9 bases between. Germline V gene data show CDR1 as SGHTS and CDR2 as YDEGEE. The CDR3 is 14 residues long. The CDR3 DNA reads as TGTGCCAGCAGCTTGACCATCGGGCAAGAGACCCAGTACTTC. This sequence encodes CASSLTIGQETQYF.

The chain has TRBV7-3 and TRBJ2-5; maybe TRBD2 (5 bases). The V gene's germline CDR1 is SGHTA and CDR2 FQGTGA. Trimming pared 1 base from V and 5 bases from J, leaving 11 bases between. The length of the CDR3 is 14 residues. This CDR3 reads CASSLNGGRETQYF. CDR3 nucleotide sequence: TGTGCCAGCAGCTTAAATGGAGGTCGGGAGACCCAGTACTTC.

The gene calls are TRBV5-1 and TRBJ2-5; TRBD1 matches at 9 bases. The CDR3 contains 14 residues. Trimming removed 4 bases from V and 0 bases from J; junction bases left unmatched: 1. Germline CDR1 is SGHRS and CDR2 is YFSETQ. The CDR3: CASSRTGDQETQYF. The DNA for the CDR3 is TGCGCCAGCAGCCGGACAGGGGACCAAGAGACCCAGTACTTC.

CDR3 in amino acids: CASRDTGGSYEQYF. The CDR3 region has the DNA TGTGCCAGTAGGGACACGGGAGGGAGCTACGAGCAGTACTTC. The V call is TRBV19, the J call TRBJ2-7; 8 bases line up with TRBD2. This CDR3 has 14 residues. V shed 6 bases and J 3 bases; nucleotides not matched to a gene: 7. Looked up from germline, CDR1 is LNHDA and CDR2 is SQIVND (reference sequence).

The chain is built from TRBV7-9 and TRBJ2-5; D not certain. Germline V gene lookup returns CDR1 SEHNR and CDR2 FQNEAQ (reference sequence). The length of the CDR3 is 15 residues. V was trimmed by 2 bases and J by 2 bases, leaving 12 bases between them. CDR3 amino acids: CASSLSRPLQETQYF. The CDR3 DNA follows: TGTGCCAGCAGCTTATCCCGTCCCCTTCAAGAGACCCAGTACTTC.

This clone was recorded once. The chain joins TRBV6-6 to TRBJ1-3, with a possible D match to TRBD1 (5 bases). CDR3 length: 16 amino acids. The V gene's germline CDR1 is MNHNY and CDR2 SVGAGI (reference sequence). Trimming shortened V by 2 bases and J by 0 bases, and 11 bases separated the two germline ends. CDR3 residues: CASSYATGVSGNTIYF. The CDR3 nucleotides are TGTGCCAGCAGTTACGCCACAGGAGTCTCTGGAAACACCATATATTTT.

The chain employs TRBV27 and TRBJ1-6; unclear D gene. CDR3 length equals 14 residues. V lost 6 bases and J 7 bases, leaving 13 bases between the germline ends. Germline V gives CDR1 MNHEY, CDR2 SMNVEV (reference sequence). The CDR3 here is CASRTLTLNSPLHF. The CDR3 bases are TGTGCCAGCAGGACCTTAACCCTAAATTCACCCCTCCACTTT.

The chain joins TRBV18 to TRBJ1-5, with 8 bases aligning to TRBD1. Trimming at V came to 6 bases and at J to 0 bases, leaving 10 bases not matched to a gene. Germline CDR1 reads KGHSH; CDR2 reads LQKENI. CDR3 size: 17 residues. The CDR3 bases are TGTGCCAGCTCGCAACGGGGACAGGCCTATAGCAATCAGCCCCAGCATTTT. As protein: CASSQRGQAYSNQPQHF.